The 31 T cell receptor beta chains below come from one sample, sequenced in a study of blood T cell repertoires in COVID-19. TCRdb keeps only in-frame clones here, not all; method: immunoSEQ multiplex PCR. Counted here are approximately 140,000 clones, roughly 84% occurring once; the ten biggest clones make up 5.5%. What was sequenced was PBMCs or T cells enriched from blood (not recorded which). The source is a man between 35 and 55 years old with acute COVID-19.

The chain has TRBV28 and TRBJ2-5, with D possibly matching TRBD1 (6 bases). Germline V gene sequence: CDR1 MDHEN, CDR2 SYDVKM. CDR3 length: 14 residues. V lost 2 bases to trimming and J lost 2 bases, with 9 bases between them. The CDR3 nucleotides read TGTGCCAGCAGTTTAGGGGGCCGTCAAGAGACCCAGTACTTC. Translation gives CASSLGGRQETQYF.

This chain uses TRBV29-1 with TRBJ2-1; maybe TRBD2 (5 bases). Germline CDR1 reads SQVTM; CDR2 reads ANQGSEA. Trimming removed 0 bases at V and 8 bases at J, with 8 bases between. CDR3 length: 12 residues. Written as DNA, the CDR3 is TGCAGCGTTGAAGATCTTAGCGATGAGCAGTTCTTC. It translates to CSVEDLSDEQFF.

The chain recombines TRBV4-2 with TRBJ1-1; D gene ambiguous. The V end was cut by 3 bases, the J end by 1 base, with 15 bases between. CDR1 is LGHNA, CDR2 YNFKEQ, per germline. CDR3 length equals 16 residues. The CDR3 reads CASSQEAENSNTEAFF. For the CDR3, the DNA is TGTGCCAGCAGCCAGGAGGCAGAGAATTCGAACACTGAAGCTTTCTTT.

This clone turned up a few times. This chain connects TRBV7-2 to TRBJ2-3; 14 nucleotides agree with TRBD2. The CDR3 totals 16 residues. Germline assignment: CDR1 SGHTA and CDR2 FQGNSA. V trimming: 4 bases; J trimming: 6 bases; junction bases outside the gene matches: 6. The CDR3 DNA reads as TGTGCCAGCAGCTCCGGACTAGCGGGGGGCGGGGATACGCAGTATTTT. It encodes CASSSGLAGGGDTQYF.

This clone was seen a single time. The chain recombines TRBV3-1 (or the pseudogene TRBV3-2) with TRBJ2-1; D not certain. The CDR3 has 13 residues. Germline values: CDR1 LGHDT, CDR2 YNNKEL (reference sequence). The germline V and J ends were trimmed by 4 bases and 6 bases, with 10 bases remaining between them. CDR3 DNA sequence: TGTGCCAGCAGCCCCGACTTGCTCAATGAGCAGTTCTTC. It translates to CASSPDLLNEQFF.

The CDR3 loop reads CASSLIFEETQYF. DNA of the CDR3: TGTGCCAGCAGCTTAATATTCGAAGAGACCCAGTACTTC. The chain carries TRBV7-9 and TRBJ2-5; D not certain. Trimming pared 2 bases from V and 3 bases from J, leaving 7 bases between. The CDR3 has 13 amino acids. Germline V gene sequence: CDR1 SEHNR, CDR2 FQNEAQ (reference sequence).

Worth noting for this clone: The junction and the germline gene differ at one end; a read error may be behind it. The chain has TRBV7-2 and TRBJ2-3, with 8 bases identical to TRBD2. Germline V CDR1 and CDR2: SGHTA, FQGNSA. This CDR3 contains 13 residues. The CDR3 coding sequence is TGTGCCAGCAGCTTAGATCGGGGGGGGGTTACTCATTTT. This translates into CASSLDRGGVTHF. The whole variable domain, filled in from reference TRBV7-2 and TRBJ2-3, reads GAGVSQSPSNKVTEKGKDVELRCDPISGHTALYWYRQSLGQGLEFLIYFQGNSAPDKSGLPSDRFSAERTGGSVSTLTIQRTQQEDSAVYLCASSLDRGGVTHFGPGTRLTVL.

The chain employs TRBV30 and TRBJ1-4; D is uncertain. V shed 5 bases and J shed 0 bases, with 10 bases lying between them. From germline, CDR1 is GTSNPN and CDR2 SVGIG (reference sequence). The CDR3 has 14 amino acids. The CDR3 protein is CAWGPGATNEKLFF. For the CDR3, the DNA is TGTGCCTGGGGGCCCGGTGCAACTAATGAAAAACTGTTTTTT. Together with reference TRBV30 and TRBJ1-4, the CDR3 gives the full variable domain: SQTIHQWPATLVQPVGSPLSLECTVEGTSNPNLYWYRQAAGRGLQLLFYSVGIGQISSEVPQNLSASRPQDRQFILSSKKLLLSDSGFYLCAWGPGATNEKLFFGSGTQLSVL.

The chain employs TRBV5-1 and TRBJ2-2, with 7 nucleotides matching TRBD2. J gave up 0 bases and V 4 bases, and 12 bases lay outside the gene matches. CDR1 and CDR2 (germline): SGHRS, YFSETQ. This CDR3 contains 18 residues. CDR3 nucleotide sequence: TGCGCCAGCAGCACGGGGGGAAGGGTAACTTCGAACACCGGGGAGCTGTTTTTT. Its translation: CASSTGGRVTSNTGELFF.

The chain couples TRBV7-9 to TRBJ2-7; possibly TRBD1 for D (5 bases). Trimming cost V 3 bases and J 0 bases, with 6 bases left between them. The CDR3 runs 13 residues. The germline CDR1 and CDR2 sequences are SEHNR and FQNEAQ (reference sequence). The CDR3 spells CASSFTGSYEQYF. Here the CDR3 DNA reads TGTGCCAGCAGCTTCACAGGCTCCTACGAGCAGTACTTC. Combining the CDR3 with reference TRBV7-9 and TRBJ2-7 gives the whole variable domain DTGVSQNPRHKITKRGQNVTFRCDPISEHNRLYWYRQTLGQGPEFLTYFQNEAQLEKSRLLSDRFSAERPKGSFSTLEIQRTEQGDSAMYLCASSFTGSYEQYFGPGTRLTVT.

This clone was observed once. V gene TRBV20-1 combines with J gene TRBJ1-2, with no clear D. The V gene lost 4 bases and the J gene lost 8 bases, with 11 bases spanning the gap. CDR3 length equals 11 residues. Germline CDR1 DFQATT, CDR2 SNEGSKA (reference sequence). The CDR3 reads CSATPGEGYTF. CDR3 bases: TGCAGTGCTACCCCCGGGGAGGGCTACACCTTC.

This clone was counted once. This sequence joins TRBV5-1 and TRBJ2-3; D perhaps matches TRBD2 (7 bases). Germline V gene lookup returns CDR1 SGHRS and CDR2 YFSETQ. This CDR3 is 18 amino acids long. Trimming pared 3 bases from V and 5 bases from J, leaving 25 bases between. CDR3 in DNA: TGCGCCAGCAGCTCCGAGGGGGGGTTGTGGGCTAGTGGAGATACGCAGTATTTT. This sequence encodes CASSSEGGLWASGDTQYF. Drawing the rest from reference TRBV5-1 and TRBJ2-3, the complete variable domain is KAGVTQTPRYLIKTRGQQVTLSCSPISGHRSVSWYQQTPGQGLQFLFEYFSETQRNKGNFPGRFSGRQFSNSRSEMNVSTLELGDSALYLCASSSEGGLWASGDTQYFGPGTRLTVL.

This chain uses TRBV19 with TRBJ2-5, with 13 nucleotides matching TRBD2. Germline CDR1 LNHDA, CDR2 SQIVND (reference sequence). This CDR3 spans 15 amino acids. J was trimmed by 5 bases and V by 5 bases; bases with no gene match: 5. The CDR3: CASSPGLAGDETQYF. The CDR3 DNA is TGTGCCAGTAGTCCTGGACTAGCGGGAGATGAGACCCAGTACTTC.

The chain combines TRBV6-5 with TRBJ1-2, with TRBD1 as a possible D gene (5 bases). Between the trimmed V and J ends, which lost 2 bases and 2 bases, there was a span of 12 bases. The CDR3 is 15 residues long. CDR1 MNHEY and CDR2 SVGAGI come from the germline V gene. CDR3: CASSYGQGRNYGYTF. DNA for the CDR3: TGTGCCAGCAGTTACGGGCAGGGTAGAAACTATGGCTACACCTTC.

This clone has ten or more counts. The chain employs TRBV19 and TRBJ1-6; the match to TRBD1 covers 9 bases. Trimming took 3 bases from V and 7 from J; bases not matched to a gene: 7. This CDR3 region has 16 residues. Germline CDR1 is LNHDA and CDR2 is SQIVND (reference sequence). CDR3 bases: TGTGCCAGTAGTATCGGCGGGACAGGGAGAAATTCACCCCTCCACTTT. It yields the protein CASSIGGTGRNSPLHF. The full variable domain, its missing parts supplied by reference TRBV19 and TRBJ1-6, is DGGITQSPKYLFRKEGQNVTLSCEQNLNHDAMYWYRQDPGQGLRLIYYSQIVNDFQKGDIAEGYSVSREKKESFPLTVTSAQKNPTAFYLCASSIGGTGRNSPLHFGNGTRLTVT.

This chain connects TRBV7-2 to TRBJ2-5; 7 bases agree with TRBD1. V dropped 6 bases and J dropped 5; count of bases not matched to a gene: 12. Germline lookup yields CDR1 SGHTA and CDR2 FQGNSA. This CDR3 has 15 residues. CDR3 nucleotides: TGTGCCAGCAGACGTTCGGGACAGTCGGTGGAGACCCAGTACTTC. Its protein is CASRRSGQSVETQYF.

The rearrangement links TRBV4-2 to TRBJ2-7; perhaps TRBD2 as D (6 bases). The length of the CDR3 is 13 residues. Germline V gene data show CDR1 as LGHNA and CDR2 as YNFKEQ. V was trimmed by 6 bases and J by 6 bases, leaving 15 bases between them. This CDR3 reads CASSAGIPGEQYF. As DNA, the CDR3 is TGTGCCAGCAGTGCGGGGATTCCGGGCGAGCAGTACTTC.

CDR3: CASSFRTDYSNQPQHF. In DNA form, the CDR3 reads TGTGCCAGTAGTTTCCGGACGGACTATAGCAATCAGCCCCAGCATTTT. This sequence joins TRBV19 and TRBJ1-5; D unresolved. The CDR3 loop spans 16 amino acids. V was clipped by 5 bases and J by 0 bases, with 14 bases between them. The germline V gene has CDR1 LNHDA and CDR2 SQIVND (reference sequence). Together with reference TRBV19 and TRBJ1-5, the CDR3 gives the full variable domain: DGGITQSPKYLFRKEGQNVTLSCEQNLNHDAMYWYRQDPGQGLRLIYYSQIVNDFQKGDIAEGYSVSREKKESFPLTVTSAQKNPTAFYLCASSFRTDYSNQPQHFGDGTRLSIL.

This chain connects TRBV19 to TRBJ1-6, with 7 positions matching TRBD1. The CDR3 length is 18 residues. V gave up 5 bases and J gave up 1 base; unmatched junction bases: 11. Germline CDR1 LNHDA, CDR2 SQIVND (reference sequence). The CDR3 DNA follows: TGTGCCAGTAGTGCCCGCACAGGGGAAAGGTCCTATAATTCACCCCTCCACTTT. This codes for CASSARTGERSYNSPLHF.

This clone came up once. The chain couples TRBV30 to TRBJ1-4; D may be TRBD1 (5 bases). This CDR3 is 14 amino acids long. Germline V gene sequence: CDR1 GTSNPN, CDR2 SVGIG (reference sequence). Trimming removed 7 bases at V and 5 bases at J, with 17 bases between. The CDR3 spells CAYRTRASNEKLFF. The DNA for the CDR3 is TGTGCCTACCGTACCAGGGCGAGCAATGAAAAACTGTTTTTT.

The rearrangement uses TRBV3-1 (or the pseudogene TRBV3-2) and TRBJ2-5; 8 nucleotides agree with TRBD2. V was pared by 5 bases and J by 3 bases, with 5 bases of the junction left unmatched. The CDR3 totals 14 residues. Germline V gene lookup returns CDR1 LGHDT and CDR2 YNNKEL (reference sequence). The CDR3 region is CASSSRGGEETQYF. For the CDR3, the DNA is TGTGCCAGCAGCTCTCGGGGGGGAGAAGAGACCCAGTACTTC.

The chain uses TRBV18 and TRBJ2-7, with 11 bases fitting TRBD2. The germline CDR1 and CDR2 sequences are KGHSH and LQKENI. The CDR3 totals 15 residues. With 6 bases clipped from V and 6 bases from J, the junction kept 10 bases outside the gene matches. CDR3 residues: CASSLGTSGASEQYF. CDR3 DNA: TGTGCCAGCTCCCTAGGGACTAGCGGAGCCTCCGAGCAGTACTTC.

A single count supports this clone. This chain links TRBV5-6 with TRBJ1-2; D is perhaps TRBD1 (5 bases). CDR3 length: 13 amino acids. The ends were cut back, 0 bases at V and 4 bases at J, with 7 bases in the middle. Per germline, CDR1 SGHDT and CDR2 YYEEEE. The CDR3: CASSLVDIYGYTF. DNA of the CDR3: TGTGCCAGCAGCTTGGTGGACATCTATGGCTACACCTTC.

The table lists this clone with a few counts. Here the CDR3 reads CASTPRYNEQFF. The CDR3 nucleotides read TGTGCCAGCACCCCGCGGTACAATGAGCAGTTCTTC. The genes are TRBV7-9 and TRBJ2-1, with no clear D. Trimming pared 7 bases from V and 4 bases from J, leaving 8 bases between. Germline V gene lookup returns CDR1 SEHNR and CDR2 FQNEAQ (reference sequence). The CDR3 sequence is 12 residues long.

This chain uses TRBV11-2 with TRBJ1-2; 9 bases are a match to TRBD1. V was clipped by 5 bases and J by 3 bases; unmatched bases: 13. Germline V gene lookup returns CDR1 SGHAT and CDR2 FQNNGV. CDR3 length: 17 residues. The chain's CDR3 is CASSTLYGQGRHYGYTF. The CDR3 DNA reads as TGTGCCAGCAGCACCCTGTACGGACAGGGGCGACACTATGGCTACACCTTC.

V gene TRBV2 combines with J gene TRBJ2-1; D may be TRBD1 (6 bases). Trimming took 2 bases from V and 0 from J, leaving 11 bases between them. Germline CDR1 and CDR2: SNHLY and FYNNEI. The CDR3 totals 16 residues. For the CDR3, the DNA is TGTGCCAGCAGTGAAACAGGGAGCGGCTCCTACAATGAGCAGTTCTTC. Protein product: CASSETGSGSYNEQFF.

The CDR3 DNA is TGTGCCAGCAGCCGCGGACTAGCGGGAGGATCCGAGCAGTTCTTC. It is translated as CASSRGLAGGSEQFF. This sequence joins TRBV11-2 and TRBJ2-1; 14 nucleotides match TRBD2. The V gene end was trimmed by 5 bases and the J gene end by 10 bases; junction bases not matched to a gene: 7. Germline CDR1 reads SGHAT; CDR2 reads FQNNGV. The CDR3 has 15 amino acids.

The V call is TRBV2, the J call TRBJ2-1; 8 bases agree with TRBD1. The CDR3 runs 14 residues. With 6 bases clipped from V and 8 bases from J, the junction kept 9 bases outside the gene matches. Per germline, CDR1 SNHLY and CDR2 FYNNEI. The CDR3 region is CASRSEQGVDEQFF. DNA for the CDR3: TGTGCCAGCAGATCAGAACAGGGGGTCGATGAGCAGTTCTTC. Full variable domain (rest looked up from reference TRBV2 and TRBJ2-1): EPEVTQTPSHQVTQMGQEVILRCVPISNHLYFYWYRQILGQKVEFLVSFYNNEISEKSEIFDDQFSVERPDGSNFTLKIRSTKLEDSAMYFCASRSEQGVDEQFFGPGTRLTVL.

The gene calls are TRBV11-2 and TRBJ1-2; D gene ambiguous. Trimming took off 3 bases at V and 6 bases at J, with 11 bases between the two ends. Germline CDR1 SGHAT, CDR2 FQNNGV. This CDR3 has 13 amino acids. CDR3 residues: CASSFPWTDGYTF. CDR3 bases: TGTGCCAGCAGCTTTCCGTGGACTGATGGCTACACCTTC. The full variable domain, in which reference TRBV11-2 and TRBJ1-2 provide the parts outside the CDR3, is EAGVAQSPRYKIIEKRQSVAFWCNPISGHATLYWYQQILGQGPKLLIQFQNNGVVDDSQLPKDRFSAERLKGVDSTLKIQPAKLEDSAVYLCASSFPWTDGYTFGSGTRLTVV.

V and J are TRBV7-9 and TRBJ1-5, with TRBD1 as a possible D gene (6 bases). The CDR3 has 14 amino acids. Germline V gene lookup returns CDR1 SEHNR and CDR2 FQNEAQ (reference sequence). The V end was cut by 4 bases, the J end by 7 bases, with 14 bases between. CDR3: CASSSGGLRQPQHF. DNA of the CDR3: TGTGCCAGCAGCTCCGGGGGGCTGAGGCAGCCCCAGCATTTT.

The chain couples TRBV10-1 to TRBJ2-2; 7 bases align to TRBD2. V lost 6 bases and J lost 6; bases outside the gene matches: 7. CDR1 WNHNN and CDR2 SYGVQD come from the germline V gene (reference sequence). This CDR3 has 14 amino acids. This CDR3 is CASSVVREAGELFF. The CDR3 DNA is TGCGCCAGCAGCGTGGTACGGGAGGCCGGGGAGCTGTTTTTT.